This T cell receptor (beta chain) was retrieved from a study of blood T cell repertoires in COVID-19. For the study at large: The United States, Italy and Spain supplied acute and convalescent COVID-19 samples. Sources were T cells, B-cell-depleted T cells, or PBMCs; the material itself was cDNA or gDNA.

This clone was seen more than once but under ten times. CDR1 is LGHNA, CDR2 YNFKEQ, per germline. This CDR3 contains 14 residues. V was trimmed by 4 bases and J by 4 bases, leaving 11 bases between them. Per the study methods: Amplification of reference gene primers provided the estimated nucleated cell counts. Libraries were prepared by immunoSEQ multiplex PCR; TCRdb keeps only in-frame clonotypes and omits some of them. The V and J calls and clone size were taken over from that table, and D and trimming were inferred from the DNA. This sample carries around 380,000 clones, around 84% of them seen once, and the ten largest clones take over 0.95%.

This clonotype was sampled from a human donor with acute or convalescent COVID-19. The donor label of this sample is uncertain. Material for sequencing was peripheral blood. J is TRBJ1-3 and V is TRBV4-2; D is ambiguous. The CDR3 coding sequence is TGTGCCAGCAGCCCGGTAATTTCAGGAAACACCATATATTTT. It yields the protein CASSPVISGNTIYF.